These 16 T cell receptor beta chains were sequenced from one sample in a study of cytotoxic CD8 clonotypes in ibrutinib-treated CLL. Here immunoSEQ multiplex PCR was the method, and the copy in TCRdb shows in-frame clones only, minus some. The data show roughly 180,000 clones, about 72% seen once. The specimen comprised PBMCs, sampled after 24 months of ibrutinib treatment. The receptors derive from a human donor with chronic lymphocytic leukemia.

The V call is TRBV25-1, the J call TRBJ2-1, with TRBD1 matching 11 bases. This CDR3 comprises 16 residues. V shed 5 bases and J 2 bases; nucleotides not matched to a gene: 5. Germline-derived CDR1 and CDR2 are MGHDK and SYGVNS. The CDR3 bases are TGTGCCAGCAGTTCCCGGACAGGGGGCACCTACAATGAGCAGTTCTTC. This translates into CASSSRTGGTYNEQFF.

V gene TRBV9 combines with J gene TRBJ2-2, with D tentatively TRBD2 (6 bases). CDR1 and CDR2 from the germline V gene are SGDLS and YYNGEE. The CDR3 totals 14 residues. Trimming shortened V by 6 bases and J by 3 bases, and 12 bases separated the two germline ends. The CDR3: CASNTGDYTGELFF. In DNA, the CDR3 is TGTGCCAGCAACACGGGAGACTACACCGGGGAGCTGTTTTTT.

V is TRBV4-3 and J is TRBJ1-1; maybe TRBD1 (5 bases). V was cut by 1 base and J by 1 base, with 10 bases left in between. CDR1 and CDR2 (germline): LGHNA, YSLEER. The CDR3 totals 15 residues. The CDR3 bases are TGCGCCAGCAGCCAAGGGGGGTGGGCGAACACTGAAGCTTTCTTT. This gives the protein CASSQGGWANTEAFF.

The V and J genes are TRBV19 and TRBJ1-1, with D hard to call. The CDR3 length is 13 residues. Germline V gives CDR1 LNHDA, CDR2 SQIVND (reference sequence). V was trimmed by 3 bases and J by 5 bases, leaving 10 bases between them. As DNA, the CDR3 is TGTGCCAGTAGTATTTCTTCGAGGACTGAAGCTTTCTTT. It specifies CASSISSRTEAFF.

The chain couples TRBV6-6 to TRBJ2-2; TRBD2 aligns across 12 bases. Germline V CDR1 and CDR2: MNHNY, SVGAGI (reference sequence). The ends lost 8 bases at V and 0 bases at J; junction bases unmatched: 1. This CDR3 comprises 15 residues. CDR3 bases: TGTGCCAGCCTAGCGGGAGGGACGAACACCGGGGAGCTGTTTTTT. Protein product: CASLAGGTNTGELFF.

V and J are TRBV9 and TRBJ2-2; 7 bases fit TRBD2. The junction had 2 bases not matched to a gene; V was cut back by 3 bases and J by 0 bases. Germline V gene data show CDR1 as SGDLS and CDR2 as YYNGEE. CDR3 length: 15 amino acids. The CDR3 here is CASSGGGPNTGELFF. CDR3 in DNA: TGTGCCAGCAGCGGGGGAGGGCCGAACACCGGGGAGCTGTTTTTT.

This clone was detected only once. The genes are TRBV9 and TRBJ2-1; D is unresolved. Germline assignment: CDR1 SGDLS and CDR2 YYNGEE. Trimming stripped 0 bases from V and 1 base from J, with 17 bases between. The CDR3 is 18 residues long. This CDR3 reads CASSVDAIKVWSYNEQFF. The CDR3 DNA is TGTGCCAGCAGCGTAGACGCGATTAAAGTATGGTCCTACAATGAGCAGTTCTTC.

The chain carries TRBV25-1 and TRBJ1-3, with D unclear. The CDR3 covers 11 residues. Germline CDR1 is MGHDK and CDR2 is SYGVNS. V gave up 6 bases and J gave up 1 base, with 1 base separating them. CDR3 residues: CASRSGNTIYF. For the CDR3, the DNA is TGTGCCAGCAGATCTGGAAACACCATATATTTT.

The chain combines TRBV7-2 with TRBJ2-3; a possible D gene is TRBD2 (6 bases). Germline V lookup: CDR1 SGHTA, CDR2 FQGNSA. The CDR3 loop spans 15 amino acids. Trimming took 5 bases from V and 6 from J, leaving 18 bases between them. This chain's CDR3 is CASSQLAPITDTQYF. CDR3 nucleotide sequence: TGTGCCAGCAGCCAACTAGCTCCCATTACTGATACGCAGTATTTT.

The genes are TRBV29-1 and TRBJ2-3; TRBD2 is a possible D gene (6 bases). There are 15 residues in the CDR3. Per the germline V gene, CDR1 is SQVTM and CDR2 is ANQGSEA. Trimming removed 1 base from V and 5 bases from J, with 16 bases in between. In nucleotides, the CDR3 is TGCAGCGTTGAAGGGGTAGCGGAGGGCCAAGATACGCAGTATTTT. This codes for CSVEGVAEGQDTQYF.

This chain joins TRBV4-2 and TRBJ2-3; D ambiguous. CDR3 length equals 17 residues. Germline V gives CDR1 LGHNA, CDR2 YNFKEQ. Deletions cut 5 bases from V and 0 bases from J, with 18 bases between. The DNA of the CDR3 is TGTGCCAGCAGCTCGCCGAGGAGAACGTCTAGCACAGATACGCAGTATTTT. Protein: CASSSPRRTSSTDTQYF.

V gene TRBV7-8 combines with J gene TRBJ2-2; the match to TRBD2 covers 12 bases. The CDR3 runs 18 residues. Germline V gives CDR1 SGHVS, CDR2 FQNEAQ. Trimming removed 5 bases from V and 3 bases from J; junction bases left unmatched: 10. In DNA, the CDR3 is TGTGCCAGCAGCCGCAGGCTAGCGGGAGGGCCGTACACCGGGGAGCTGTTTTTT. Its translation is CASSRRLAGGPYTGELFF.

This clone has a single count. CDR3 in DNA: TGTGCCAGCAGCTCCCTCGGACGGGACTTCTACGAGCAGTACTTC. Translating it yields CASSSLGRDFYEQYF. V gene TRBV5-6 combines with J gene TRBJ2-7; D is possibly TRBD2 (6 bases). The CDR3 loop spans 15 amino acids. V lost 3 bases to trimming and J lost 3 bases, with 16 bases between them. Germline loops: CDR1 SGHDT, CDR2 YYEEEE. The complete variable domain, with remaining parts taken from reference TRBV5-6 and TRBJ2-7, reads DAGVTQSPTHLIKTRGQQVTLRCSPKSGHDTVSWYQQALGQGPQFIFQYYEEEERQRGNFPDRFSGHQFPNYSSELNVNALLLGDSALYLCASSSLGRDFYEQYFGPGTRLTVT.

This chain joins TRBV9 and TRBJ2-3; the match to TRBD2 covers 10 bases. J was trimmed by 4 bases and V by 4 bases; bases with no gene match: 18. This CDR3 region has 19 residues. From germline, CDR1 is SGDLS and CDR2 YYNGEE. The CDR3, as DNA: TGTGCCAGCAGCCTCCATCCGGGTCCTAGCGGGAGCCCCGCAGATACGCAGTATTTT. Protein sequence: CASSLHPGPSGSPADTQYF.

This clone was observed a handful of times. The chain links TRBV7-2 to TRBJ2-7; D gene uncertain. V was cut by 5 bases and J by 2 bases, with 10 bases left in between. The CDR3 is 13 amino acids. Germline CDR1 and CDR2: SGHTA and FQGNSA. In DNA form, the CDR3 reads TGTGCCAGCAGCACCCTCCCCGCCTACGAGCAGTACTTC. Encoded protein: CASSTLPAYEQYF.

DNA for the CDR3: TGTGCCAGCAGCACCAGGGGATATGAGCAGTTCTTC. This encodes CASSTRGYEQFF. The V call is TRBV28, the J call TRBJ2-1; tentative D call: TRBD1 (6 bases). This CDR3 has 12 residues. Trimming left V 6 bases short and J 8 bases short, with 11 bases between. Germline V CDR1 and CDR2: MDHEN, SYDVKM.